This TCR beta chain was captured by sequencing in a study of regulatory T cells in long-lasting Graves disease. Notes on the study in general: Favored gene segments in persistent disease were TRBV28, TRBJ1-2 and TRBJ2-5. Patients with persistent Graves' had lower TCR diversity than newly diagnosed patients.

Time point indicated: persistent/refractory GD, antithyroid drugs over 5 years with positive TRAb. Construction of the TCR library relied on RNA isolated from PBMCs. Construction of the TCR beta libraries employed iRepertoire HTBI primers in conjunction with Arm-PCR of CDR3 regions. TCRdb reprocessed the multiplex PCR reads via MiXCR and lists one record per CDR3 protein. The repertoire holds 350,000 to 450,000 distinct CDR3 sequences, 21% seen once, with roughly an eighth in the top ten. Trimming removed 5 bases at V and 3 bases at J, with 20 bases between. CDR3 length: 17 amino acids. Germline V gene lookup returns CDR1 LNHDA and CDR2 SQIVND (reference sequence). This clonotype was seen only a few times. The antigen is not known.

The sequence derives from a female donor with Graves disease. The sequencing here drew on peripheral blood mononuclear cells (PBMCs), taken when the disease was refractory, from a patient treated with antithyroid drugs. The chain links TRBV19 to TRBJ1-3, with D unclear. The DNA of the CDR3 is TGTGCCAGTAGTCCCCGAAGGACGACAAGTTTTGGAAACACCATATATTTT. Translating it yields CASSPRRTTSFGNTIYF.